The source of this T cell receptor beta chain is a study of blood T cells in healthy people across ages. A note on this clonotype: The target antigen is unknown.

The study's findings and limits: PBMCs left unsorted prevented a conclusive naive versus antigen-experienced comparison. Naive CD4+ cells and diversity were both higher in long-lived donors than in aged donors. Older age went with lower TCR beta diversity per million T cells, in a roughly linear way. Naive T cell percentage by flow cytometry tracked strongly with beta diversity.

For the second PCR, which ran for about 6 to 11 cycles, a sample-barcoded 5' primer and a J-beta primer mix were used. Using its own MiXCR run on the 5' RACE reads, TCRdb lists one record per CDR3 protein. This sample yields approximately 320,000 distinct CDR3 sequences, of which 25% to 30% are seen a single time; over 25% belongs to the top ten. The germline CDR1 and CDR2 sequences are DFQATT and SNEGSKA (reference sequence). Trimming cost V 4 bases and J 3 bases, with 10 bases left between them. The CDR3 loop spans 12 amino acids. Sample: blood. The origin of this receptor is a woman in her seventies in good health. J is TRBJ2-7 and V is TRBV20-1, with D hard to call. The DNA of the CDR3 is TGCAGTGCTACAAGAACCAGCTACGAGCAGTACTTC. Protein product: CSATRTSYEQYF.